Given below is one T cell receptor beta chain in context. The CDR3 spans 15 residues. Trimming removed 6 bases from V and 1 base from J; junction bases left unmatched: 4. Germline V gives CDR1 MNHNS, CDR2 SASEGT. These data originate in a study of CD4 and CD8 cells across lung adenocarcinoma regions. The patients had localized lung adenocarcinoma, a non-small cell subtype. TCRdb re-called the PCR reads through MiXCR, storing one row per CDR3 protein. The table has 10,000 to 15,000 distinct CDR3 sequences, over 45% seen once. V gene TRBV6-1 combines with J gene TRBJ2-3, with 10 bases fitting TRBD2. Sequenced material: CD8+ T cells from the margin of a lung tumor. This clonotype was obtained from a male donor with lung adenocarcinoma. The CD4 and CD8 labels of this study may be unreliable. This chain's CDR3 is CASSSLAGGTDTQYF. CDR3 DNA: TGTGCCAGCAGCAGTCTAGCGGGGGGCACAGATACGCAGTATTTT.